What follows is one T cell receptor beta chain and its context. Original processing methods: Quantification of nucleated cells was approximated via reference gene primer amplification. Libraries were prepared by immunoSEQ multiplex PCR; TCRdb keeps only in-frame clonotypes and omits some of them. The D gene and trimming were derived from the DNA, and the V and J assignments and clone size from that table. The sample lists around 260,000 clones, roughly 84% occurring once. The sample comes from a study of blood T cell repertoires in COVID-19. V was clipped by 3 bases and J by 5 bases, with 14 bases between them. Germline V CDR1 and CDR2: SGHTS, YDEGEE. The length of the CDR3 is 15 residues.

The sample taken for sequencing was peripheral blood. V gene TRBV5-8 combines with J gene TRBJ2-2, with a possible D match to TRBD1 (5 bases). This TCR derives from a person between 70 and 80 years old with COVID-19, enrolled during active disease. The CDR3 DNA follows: TGTGCCAGCAGCTATAGAGTTAGGGGAACCGGGGAGCTGTTTTTT. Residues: CASSYRVRGTGELFF.